This TCR beta chain is drawn from a study of shared clonotypes between healthy human individuals. The CDR3 has 14 residues. Trimming shortened V by 3 bases and J by 8 bases, and 16 bases separated the two germline ends. In germline, CDR1 is LNHDA, CDR2 SQIVND (reference sequence). Every donor, a Caucasian adult, lived in Nashville, Tennessee. Every subset's genomic DNA went evenly onto several immunoSEQ plates. This table comes from immunoSEQ multiplex PCR, and its TCRdb copy is limited to in-frame clones, with some not included. The sample consists of about 1 million clones, approximately 76% of them appearing once.

The clonotype was recovered from a man in his late teens or twenties in good health. The rearrangement joins TRBV19 to TRBJ1-1, with D maybe TRBD1 (6 bases). The sample was memory CD4+ T cells sorted from blood. Subset indicated: CD45RA-negative fraction. CDR3 sequence: CASSMAGRGSEAFF. The DNA for the CDR3 is TGTGCCAGTAGTATGGCAGGGAGGGGGTCGGAAGCTTTCTTT.